One and the same sample provided the 20 T cell receptor beta chains below, sequenced in a study of CD8 T cells in Susac syndrome (dated by TCRdb to between 2018 and 2021). Receptors were amplified or captured by the immunoSEQ multiplex PCR assay. RNA was extracted using the RNeasy kit, and roughly 0.5 to 1 ug of the RNA was reverse transcribed with random hexamers. The public reads were reanalyzed by TCRdb: fastp trimming at Q25, MiXCR alignment, in-frame beta chains only. Rows merge per CDR3 protein into single entries with the most common DNA and genes. The sample data list under 200,000 distinct CDR3 sequences, and about 91% of these were observed just once. The ten largest clonotypes hold about 0.09% of the sample. The sequenced sample consisted of CD4+ T cells from PBMCs. Receptor source: a human donor with Susac syndrome.

This chain uses TRBV4-1 with TRBJ2-7, with D uncertain. CDR1 is MGHRA, CDR2 YSYEKL, per germline. Trimming cost V 0 bases and J 2 bases, with 14 bases left between them. This CDR3 region has 16 residues. The CDR3 nucleotides read TGCGCCAGCAGCCAAGATAGACAATCCCTCCCCTACGAGCAGTACTTC. Amino acids: CASSQDRQSLPYEQYF.

The chain uses TRBV4-1 and TRBJ1-1; D possibly corresponds to TRBD1 (6 bases). The V end lost 0 bases, the J end lost 1 base, and 12 bases lay between the germline ends. The length of the CDR3 is 16 residues. CDR1 is MGHRA, CDR2 YSYEKL, per germline. For the CDR3, the DNA is TGCGCCAGCAGCCAAGAGACAGGAGGTGGGAACACTGAAGCTTTCTTT. Translation gives CASSQETGGGNTEAFF.

This clonotype was observed a single time. V is TRBV3-1 and J is TRBJ2-1; unclear D gene. The V end lost 2 bases, the J end lost 8 bases, and 13 bases lay between the germline ends. The CDR3 is made up of 14 amino acids. Germline CDR1 LGHDT, CDR2 YNNKEL (reference sequence). The CDR3 bases are TGTGCCAGCAGCCAATCGTTTTTACGGCATGAGCAGTTCTTC. It yields the protein CASSQSFLRHEQFF.

The chain employs TRBV7-9 and TRBJ1-3, with 8 nucleotides matching TRBD1. With 7 bases clipped from V and 5 bases from J, the junction kept 4 bases outside the gene matches. CDR3 length equals 13 residues. Germline CDR1 is SEHNR and CDR2 is FQNEAQ (reference sequence). The CDR3 DNA reads TGTGCCAGCACCGACAGGGGACGAAACACCATATATTTT. Amino acids: CASTDRGRNTIYF.

The V call is TRBV15, the J call TRBJ2-7; possible D gene TRBD1, 5 bases. CDR1 is LNHNV and CDR2 is YYDKDF in the germline V gene (reference sequence). V was trimmed by 0 bases and J by 3 bases, leaving 18 bases between them. This CDR3 has 17 amino acids. DNA for the CDR3: TGTGCCACCAGCAGAGAACCATTAACGACAGAATACTACGAGCAGTACTTC. Translating it yields CATSREPLTTEYYEQYF.

This rearrangement joins TRBV27 to TRBJ2-1; D is ambiguous. The CDR3 sequence is 17 residues long. The germline CDR1 and CDR2 sequences are MNHEY and SMNVEV (reference sequence). The V and J ends lost 6 bases and 0 bases respectively, with 18 bases between them. The CDR3 sequence: CASSNRAHSASYNEQFF. Written as DNA, the CDR3 is TGTGCCAGCAGCAACAGAGCCCACTCCGCCTCCTACAATGAGCAGTTCTTC.

The chain employs TRBV18 and TRBJ2-7; no definite D call. CDR3 length: 13 residues. The germline V gene has CDR1 KGHSH and CDR2 LQKENI. Deletions cut 3 bases from V and 1 base from J, with 7 bases between. The CDR3 DNA reads as TGTGCCAGCTCACCCACTCTATCCTACGAGCAGTACTTC. Amino acids: CASSPTLSYEQYF.

This chain joins TRBV25-1 and TRBJ2-1, with D hard to call. V was shortened by 1 base and J by 0 bases, with 7 bases between the two germline ends. CDR3 length equals 15 residues. Germline CDR1 reads MGHDK; CDR2 reads SYGVNS. CDR3 protein: CASSELESSYNEQFF. The CDR3 bases are TGTGCCAGCAGTGAATTAGAGAGCTCCTACAATGAGCAGTTCTTC. Using reference TRBV25-1 and TRBJ2-1 for the parts outside the CDR3, the full variable domain is EADIYQTPRYLVIGTGKKITLECSQTMGHDKMYWYQQDPGMELHLIHYSYGVNSTEKGDLSSESTVSRIRTEHFPLTLESARPSHTSQYLCASSELESSYNEQFFGPGTRLTVL.

The V and J genes are TRBV20-1 and TRBJ1-1; perhaps TRBD1 as D (6 bases). The CDR3 runs 15 residues. Germline loops: CDR1 DFQATT, CDR2 SNEGSKA (reference sequence). The V gene lost 3 bases and the J gene lost 5 bases, with 19 bases spanning the gap. The CDR3 DNA follows: TGCAGTGCTAGGACCACGGGACTTAGGGGGACTGAAGCTTTCTTT. Translation gives CSARTTGLRGTEAFF.

The rearrangement uses TRBV7-3 and TRBJ2-1, with D possibly matching TRBD2 (6 bases). V was shortened by 0 bases and J by 5 bases, with 8 bases between the two germline ends. CDR1 is SGHTA and CDR2 is FQGTGA in the germline V gene. This CDR3 spans 14 amino acids. CDR3 in DNA: TGTGCCAGCAGCTTAACGCTAGCGCACAATGAGCAGTTCTTC. It codes for CASSLTLAHNEQFF.

This chain uses TRBV6-5 with TRBJ2-3; D uncertain. The CDR3 has 14 amino acids. Germline lookup yields CDR1 MNHEY and CDR2 SVGAGI. Trimming stripped 0 bases from V and 1 base from J, with 5 bases between. The CDR3 sequence: CASSYSIGTDTQYF. CDR3 DNA: TGTGCCAGCAGTTACTCGATAGGCACAGATACGCAGTATTTT.

This chain connects TRBV5-1 to TRBJ1-1; possible D gene TRBD1, 5 bases. The V gene's germline CDR1 is SGHRS and CDR2 YFSETQ. The CDR3 is made up of 15 amino acids. V lost 2 bases and J lost 5, with 16 bases in between. CDR3 sequence: CASSLHPGGRTEAFF. DNA for the CDR3: TGCGCCAGCAGCTTACACCCCGGGGGGAGGACTGAAGCTTTCTTT.

V is TRBV7-8 and J is TRBJ1-6; D unclear. V lost 1 base to trimming and J lost 6 bases, with 10 bases between them. Germline V gives CDR1 SGHVS, CDR2 FQNEAQ. The CDR3 covers 15 residues. This CDR3 is CASSLGTLRNSPLHF. The CDR3 nucleotides are TGTGCCAGCAGCTTAGGGACTCTCCGTAATTCACCCCTCCACTTT.

In this sample, this clonotype turned up once. The chain employs TRBV6-1 and TRBJ1-6; D not certain. Trimming pared 6 bases from V and 9 bases from J, leaving 9 bases between. CDR1 is MNHNS and CDR2 is SASEGT in the germline V gene. This CDR3 spans 12 amino acids. The CDR3 is CASRTWRSPLHF. As DNA, the CDR3 is TGTGCCAGCAGGACCTGGCGTTCACCCCTCCACTTT.

The CDR3 bases are TGTGCCAGCAGCCGCCTATTGGGGGGTGAGCAGTTCTTC. This gives the protein CASSRLLGGEQFF. The gene calls are TRBV11-2 and TRBJ2-1, with D possibly TRBD2 on 6 matching bases. Germline V gene lookup returns CDR1 SGHAT and CDR2 FQNNGV. The CDR3 totals 13 residues. The V end lost 5 bases, the J end lost 9 bases, and 14 bases lay between the germline ends.

V is TRBV10-1 and J is TRBJ1-5; maybe TRBD1 (5 bases). The V gene lost 10 bases and the J gene lost 2 bases, with 15 bases spanning the gap. The CDR3 totals 14 residues. Looked up from germline, CDR1 is WNHNN and CDR2 is SYGVQD (reference sequence). The CDR3 loop is CAIKCDRCNQPQHF. In DNA, the CDR3 is TGCGCCATCAAATGCGACAGATGCAATCAGCCCCAGCATTTT.

As DNA, the CDR3 is TGCAGTGGGTACATACCTAACACTGAAGCTTTCTTT. Its protein is CSGYIPNTEAFF. The V and J genes are TRBV20-1 and TRBJ1-1, with D hard to call. The CDR3 covers 12 residues. Germline values: CDR1 DFQATT, CDR2 SNEGSKA (reference sequence). V lost 7 bases and J 2 bases, leaving 11 bases between the germline ends.

V is TRBV5-1 and J is TRBJ1-6; 9 nucleotides align to TRBD1. This CDR3 has 16 residues. From germline, CDR1 is SGHRS and CDR2 YFSETQ. V trimming: 3 bases; J trimming: 10 bases; junction bases outside the gene matches: 11. The CDR3 DNA reads TGCGCCAGCAGCTCCTGGACAGGGGCAGTGGCATCACCCCTCCACTTT. Translated: CASSSWTGAVASPLHF.

The count of this clonotype is one. The chain recombines TRBV5-1 with TRBJ1-2; D gene unclear. The CDR3 runs to 15 residues. Germline CDR1 and CDR2: SGHRS and YFSETQ. The V end was cut by 3 bases, the J end by 1 base, with 13 bases between. The CDR3 loop is CASSSTSSYNYGYTF. In DNA form, the CDR3 reads TGCGCCAGCAGCTCCACGAGCAGCTATAACTATGGCTACACCTTC. The entire variable domain, with the rest obtained from reference TRBV5-1 and TRBJ1-2, is as follows: KAGVTQTPRYLIKTRGQQVTLSCSPISGHRSVSWYQQTPGQGLQFLFEYFSETQRNKGNFPGRFSGRQFSNSRSEMNVSTLELGDSALYLCASSSTSSYNYGYTFGSGTRLTVV.

V gene TRBV12-3 or TRBV12-4 combines with J gene TRBJ2-7; D might be TRBD1 (6 bases). Trimming pared 7 bases from V and 9 bases from J, leaving 19 bases between. The CDR3 consists of 13 residues. CDR3 sequence reads: CASTQDRSRWQYF. The DNA for the CDR3 is TGTGCCAGCACCCAAGACAGGTCCCGTTGGCAGTACTTC.